This is a list of T cell receptor beta chains from one sample in a study of OX40 agonist ivuxolimab in advanced cancers. Produced via immunoSEQ multiplex PCR; TCRdb's table is partial and in-frame only. The repertoire includes 70,000 or so clones, around 87% of them detected once, and 5.5% to 8% sits in the top ten. The sequencing used CD4+ or CD8+ T cells sorted from blood, collected in a trial of the OX40 agonist ivuxolimab. The receptor source for this set is an adult with an advanced solid tumor such as melanoma, head and neck, liver or kidney cancer. Each CDR3 is given with its conserved first and last residue. D genes are given only for firm matches. The listing skips clone size in some rows; elsewhere it reads once, few, many or a size class.

v_call,j_call,d_call,clone_size,cdr3_aa,cdr3_nt
TRBV28,TRBJ2-7,-,few,CASSLAGVGPPLYF,TGTGCCAGCAGTTTAGCTGGGGTCGGGCCCCCATTGTACTTC
TRBV4-3,TRBJ2-1,-,-,CASSQTPREGYNEQFF,TGCGCCAGCAGCCAAACTCCAAGGGAAGGGTACAATGAGCAGTTCTTC
TRBV11-2,TRBJ2-7,-,-,CASSLALRRNEQYF,TGTGCCAGCAGCTTAGCGCTTAGGCGAAACGAGCAGTACTTC
TRBV13,TRBJ2-2,TRBD1,-,CASSLPQGDTGELFF,TGTGCCAGCAGCTTACCGCAGGGGGACACCGGGGAGCTGTTTTTT
TRBV9,TRBJ1-1,-,few,CASSDPGRGDTEAFF,TGTGCCAGCAGTGACCCCGGACGGGGTGACACTGAAGCTTTCTTT
TRBV7-2,TRBJ2-7,-,-,CASSEYLAYEQYF,TGTGCCAGCAGCGAATATCTCGCGTACGAGCAGTACTTC
TRBV27,TRBJ2-1,-,once,CASRGNNEQFF,TGTGCCAGCAGGGGCAACAATGAGCAGTTCTTC
TRBV5-1,TRBJ2-7,TRBD1,once,CASSLDITGAEQYF,TGCGCCAGCAGCTTGGATATTACAGGGGCCGAGCAGTACTTC
TRBV6-1,TRBJ2-2,-,-,CASSEAVGATGELFF,TGTGCCAGCAGTGAAGCGGTGGGAGCCACCGGGGAGCTGTTTTTT
TRBV27,TRBJ1-2,TRBD1,once,CASSFLPGQDYGYTF,TGTGCCAGCAGTTTCCTTCCGGGACAGGACTATGGCTACACCTTC
TRBV7-9,TRBJ2-1,-,-,CASSLPDRYNEQFF,TGTGCCAGCAGCTTACCGGACCGCTACAATGAGCAGTTCTTC
TRBV4-2,TRBJ1-2,-,-,CASSQEIGVGSNYGYTF,TGTGCCAGCAGCCAAGAGATAGGGGTAGGCTCTAACTATGGCTACACCTTC
TRBV7-6,TRBJ1-2,-,few,CASSLSDGAYGYTF,TGTGCCAGCAGCTTATCAGACGGAGCCTATGGCTACACCTTC
TRBV2,TRBJ2-7,-,-,CASSEARQVPPSLYEQYF,TGTGCCAGCAGTGAAGCTAGGCAGGTCCCCCCTTCTTTGTACGAGCAGTACTTC
TRBV6-5,TRBJ2-7,TRBD2,-,CASSYPLAGGNYEQYF,TGTGCCAGCAGTTACCCACTAGCGGGAGGCAATTACGAGCAGTACTTC
TRBV5-1,TRBJ1-1,TRBD1,-,CASSIGQGRTEAFF,TGCGCCAGCAGCATTGGACAGGGTCGGACTGAAGCTTTCTTT
TRBV9,TRBJ1-2,TRBD1,-,CASSGGQEIANYGYTF,TGTGCCAGCAGCGGAGGACAGGAAATAGCTAACTATGGCTACACCTTC
TRBV19,TRBJ2-2,-,-,CASSISGRNTGELFF,TGTGCCAGTAGTATAAGTGGGCGGAACACCGGGGAGCTGTTTTTT
TRBV7-9,TRBJ2-1,-,-,CASSSFVGSYNEQFF,TGTGCCAGCAGCTCATTTGTGGGTTCTTACAATGAGCAGTTCTTC
TRBV5-8,TRBJ1-1,-,-,CASSLGQGGSEAFF,TGTGCCAGCAGCTTGGGGCAGGGAGGGTCTGAAGCTTTCTTT
TRBV9,TRBJ2-5,-,-,CASSVFGTPEETQYF,TGTGCCAGCAGCGTATTCGGCACCCCGGAGGAGACCCAGTACTTC
TRBV4-2,TRBJ2-3,TRBD2,-,CASGAGESTDTQYF,TGTGCCAGTGGGGCGGGGGAAAGCACAGATACGCAGTATTTT
TRBV11-1,TRBJ2-2,TRBD2,-,CASSRKGLAVGELFF,TGTGCCAGCAGCCGAAAGGGACTAGCTGTCGGGGAGCTGTTTTTT
TRBV28,TRBJ1-2,-,-,CASTTLRGRRDDYGYTF,TGTGCCAGCACCACCTTACGTGGACGGCGAGACGACTATGGCTACACCTTC
TRBV19,TRBJ2-1,TRBD2,-,CASSPAGGSYNEQFF,TGTGCCAGTAGTCCAGCGGGGGGTTCCTACAATGAGCAGTTCTTC
TRBV7-9,TRBJ2-3,-,-,CASSLGLAGPSTDTQYF,TGTGCCAGCAGCTTAGGACTCGCGGGGCCTAGCACAGATACGCAGTATTTT
TRBV9,TRBJ2-1,-,-,CASSVGPGDLNEQFF,TGTGCCAGCAGCGTAGGACCGGGGGACCTCAATGAGCAGTTCTTC
TRBV2,TRBJ1-1,-,-,CASSERNTEAFF,TGTGCCAGCAGTGAAAGGAACACTGAAGCTTTCTTT